A selection of T cell receptor beta chains follows, all from one sample in a study of CD8 T cells in ankylosing spondylitis. TCRdb re-derived calls from the 5' RACE reads in MiXCR, one entry per CDR3 protein. This table holds under 250,000 distinct CDR3 sequences, around 8% found once. Input material: blood, either unsorted or a sorted T cell fraction (not recorded which). The source is a female donor with ankylosing spondylitis or in good health (not recorded which). Each CDR3 is given with its conserved first and last residue. Fields, in order: clone size, J gene, V gene, D gene, CDR3 protein, CDR3 DNA. D genes are given only for firm matches. Size tells how often a clone was seen (once, few, many) or the class of an expanded clone, and some rows leave it out.

>few|TRBJ2-2|TRBV7-2|TRBD1
CASSLVYRGTGELFF
TGTGCCAGCAGCTTAGTATACAGGGGAACCGGGGAGCTGTTTTTT
>many|TRBJ1-2|TRBV6-5|-
CASSWGRDLYGYTF
TGTGCCAGCAGTTGGGGGCGGGACCTCTATGGCTACACCTTC
>many|TRBJ2-7|TRBV12-3/TRBV12-4|TRBD1
CASRFSGTGSYEQYF
TGTGCCAGTCGGTTTAGTGGGACAGGCTCCTACGAGCAGTACTTC
>-|TRBJ2-1|TRBV29-1|-
CSVADSNEQFF
TGCAGCGTCGCTGACAGCAATGAGCAGTTCTTC
>many|TRBJ2-5|TRBV7-6|-
CASSLSPSGEETQYF
TGTGCCAGCAGCTTATCCCCCAGCGGTGAAGAGACCCAGTACTTC
>many|TRBJ2-7|TRBV4-3|TRBD1
CASSQDYRGALEQYF
TGCGCCAGCAGCCAAGATTACAGGGGGGCGCTCGAGCAGTACTTC
>many|TRBJ1-1|TRBV28|-
CASSGRPGQYTEAFF
TGTGCCAGCAGTGGACGCCCGGGACAATACACTGAAGCTTTCTTT
>many|TRBJ2-2|TRBV9|TRBD1
CASSEGTAGELFF
TGTGCCAGCAGCGAGGGGACAGCCGGGGAGCTGTTTTTT
>many|TRBJ2-3|TRBV5-5|-
CASSLLRIPTDTQYF
TGTGCCAGCAGCTTACTGAGAATCCCCACAGATACGCAGTATTTT
>many|TRBJ2-1|TRBV20-1|TRBD2
CSARSLGGPYNEQFF
TGCAGTGCTAGATCCCTGGGAGGGCCTTACAATGAGCAGTTCTTC
>many|TRBJ2-3|TRBV4-3|-
CASSLQTGEDTQYF
TGCGCCAGCAGCCTACAGACGGGGGAAGATACGCAGTATTTT
>-|TRBJ2-7|TRBV7-9|TRBD2
CASSSRLAGSSYEQYF
TGTGCCAGCAGCTCTAGACTAGCGGGAAGCTCCTACGAGCAGTACTTC
>many|TRBJ1-2|TRBV24-1|-
CATSDWKQGNYGYTF
TGTGCCACCAGTGATTGGAAACAGGGCAACTATGGCTACACCTTC
>many|TRBJ2-3|TRBV6-1|-
CASSQDGSSTDTQYF
TGTGCCAGCTCACAGGATGGCAGCAGCACAGATACGCAGTATTTT
>many|TRBJ2-1|TRBV11-2|-
CASSLVGGGLAVKHEQFF
TGTGCCAGCAGCTTAGTTGGGGGCGGGCTAGCGGTTAAGCATGAGCAGTTCTTC
>many|TRBJ2-7|TRBV10-3|TRBD1
CAIRGQVGEQYF
TGTGCCATCAGGGGACAGGTCGGCGAGCAGTACTTC
>many|TRBJ2-5|TRBV9|-
CASSLQGNEETQYF
TGTGCCAGCAGCCTCCAGGGTAACGAAGAGACCCAGTACTTC
>many|TRBJ1-1|TRBV7-9|TRBD1
CASSKDRGNTEAFF
TGTGCCAGCAGCAAGGACAGGGGGAACACTGAAGCTTTCTTT
>-|TRBJ2-5|TRBV29-1|-
CSDGTRGETQYF
TGCAGCGATGGCACTAGAGGAGAGACCCAGTACTTC
>many|TRBJ2-1|TRBV4-3|-
CASSQDRGWSSYNEQFF
TGCGCCAGCAGCCAAGATCGCGGATGGAGCTCCTACAATGAGCAGTTCTTC
>-|TRBJ2-1|TRBV24-1|TRBD1
CATSDRDRGPNEQFF
TGTGCCACCAGTGACCGGGACAGGGGGCCCAATGAGCAGTTCTTC
>many|TRBJ2-3|TRBV7-6|TRBD2
CASSLDFLAGGTDTQYF
TGTGCCAGCAGCTTAGACTTCTTAGCGGGAGGCACAGATACGCAGTATTTT
>-|TRBJ1-1|TRBV29-1|-
CSVKPLLGGTEAFF
TGCAGCGTTAAGCCTTTATTAGGTGGCACTGAAGCTTTCTTT
>many|TRBJ2-2|TRBV15|-
CATSRGTQVTGELFF
TGTGCCACCAGCAGAGGGACGCAAGTAACCGGGGAGCTGTTTTTT
>many|TRBJ2-1|TRBV28|TRBD2
CASSLSSGNRNEQFF
TGTGCCAGCAGTTTATCTAGCGGGAACCGCAATGAGCAGTTCTTC